This TCR beta chain is drawn from a study of cytomegalovirus exposure and HLA in healthy donors. For the study at large: Genotyping of 400 or so donors showed that 80% to 85% belonged to the Caucasian-associated ancestry cluster.

The germline V gene has CDR1 SGHRS and CDR2 YFSETQ. Trimming at V came to 6 bases and at J to 7 bases, leaving 7 bases not matched to a gene. The CDR3 extends over 13 amino acids. The PCR made use of 60 Vbeta and 13 Jbeta primers. The data were produced by immunoSEQ multiplex PCR, yet TCRdb's version contains in-frame clones alone and is incomplete. Of under 150,000 clones in the sample, 65% to 90% were seen once. The study, taken as a whole, reports: Previous analysis showed most TCR beta V segments were productive about 90% or about 30% of the time. The authors later found most CMV-associated TCR beta chains appeared HLA-restricted.

With regard to this clone: Its specificity is unknown.

The chain has TRBV5-1 and TRBJ2-7, with 10 bases that match TRBD2. The sequencing input was PBMCs. This clonotype was sampled from a man in his forties or fifties in good health and CMV-seronegative. The CDR3 coding sequence is TGCGCCAGCACGGAGCGGGGGGGTTGGGAGCAGTACTTC. This translates into CASTERGGWEQYF.